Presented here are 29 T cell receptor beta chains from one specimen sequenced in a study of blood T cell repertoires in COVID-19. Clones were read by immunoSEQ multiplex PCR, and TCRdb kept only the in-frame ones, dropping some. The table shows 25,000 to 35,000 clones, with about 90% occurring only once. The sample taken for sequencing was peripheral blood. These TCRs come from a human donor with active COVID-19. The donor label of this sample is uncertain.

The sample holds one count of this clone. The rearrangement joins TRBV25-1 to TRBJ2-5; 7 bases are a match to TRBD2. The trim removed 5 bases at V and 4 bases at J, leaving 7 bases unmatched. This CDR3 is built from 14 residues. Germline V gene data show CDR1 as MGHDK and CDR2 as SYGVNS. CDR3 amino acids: CASSPTWGGETQYF. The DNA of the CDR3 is TGTGCCAGCAGTCCTACCTGGGGGGGAGAGACCCAGTACTTC. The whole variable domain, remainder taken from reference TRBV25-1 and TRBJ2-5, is EADIYQTPRYLVIGTGKKITLECSQTMGHDKMYWYQQDPGMELHLIHYSYGVNSTEKGDLSSESTVSRIRTEHFPLTLESARPSHTSQYLCASSPTWGGETQYFGPGTRLLVL.

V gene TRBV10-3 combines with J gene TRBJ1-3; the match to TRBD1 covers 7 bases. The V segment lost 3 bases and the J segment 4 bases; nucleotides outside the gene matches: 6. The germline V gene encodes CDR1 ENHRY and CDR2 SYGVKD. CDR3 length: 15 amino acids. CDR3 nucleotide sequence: TGTGCCATCAGTGACCAGACAGGGAGCGGAAACACCATATATTTT. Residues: CAISDQTGSGNTIYF.

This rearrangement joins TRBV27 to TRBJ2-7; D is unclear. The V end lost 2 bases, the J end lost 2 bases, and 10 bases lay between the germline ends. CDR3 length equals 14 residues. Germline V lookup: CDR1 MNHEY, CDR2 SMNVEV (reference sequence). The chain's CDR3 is CASSLSEQPYEQYF. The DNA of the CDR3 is TGTGCCAGCAGTTTAAGTGAACAACCCTACGAGCAGTACTTC.

The CDR3 protein is CASSPVVAGPYEQYF. Written as DNA, the CDR3 is TGTGCCAGCAGCCCGGTAGTAGCGGGGCCCTACGAGCAGTACTTC. The genes are TRBV11-1 and TRBJ2-7; 8 bases match TRBD2. The V gene's germline CDR1 is SGHAT and CDR2 FQDESV (reference sequence). The length of the CDR3 is 15 residues. V lost 5 bases to trimming and J lost 2 bases; unmatched junction nucleotides: 8.

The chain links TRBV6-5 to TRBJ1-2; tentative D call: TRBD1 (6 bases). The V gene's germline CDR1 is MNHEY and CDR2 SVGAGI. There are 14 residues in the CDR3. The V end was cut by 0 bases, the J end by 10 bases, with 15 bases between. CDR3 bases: TGTGCCAGCAGTTACTCAACGACAGGCCCGATCTACACCTTC. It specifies CASSYSTTGPIYTF.

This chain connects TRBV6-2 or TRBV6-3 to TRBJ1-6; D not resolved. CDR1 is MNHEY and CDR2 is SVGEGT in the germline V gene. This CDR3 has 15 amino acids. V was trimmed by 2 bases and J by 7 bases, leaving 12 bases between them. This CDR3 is CASSYQILANSPLHF. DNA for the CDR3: TGTGCCAGCAGTTACCAAATCCTGGCCAATTCACCCCTCCACTTT.

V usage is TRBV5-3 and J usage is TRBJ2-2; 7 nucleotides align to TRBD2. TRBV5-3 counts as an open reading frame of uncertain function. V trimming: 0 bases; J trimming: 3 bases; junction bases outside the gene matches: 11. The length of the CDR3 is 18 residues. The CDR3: CARSLVSLAGVDTGELFF. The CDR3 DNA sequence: TGTGCCAGAAGCTTGGTCTCTCTCGCGGGAGTTGACACCGGGGAGCTGTTTTTT.

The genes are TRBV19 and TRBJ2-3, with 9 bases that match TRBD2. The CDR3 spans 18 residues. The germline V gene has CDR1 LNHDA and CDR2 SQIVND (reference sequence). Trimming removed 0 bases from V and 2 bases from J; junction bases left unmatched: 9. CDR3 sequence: CASSIEVLASGTTDTQYF. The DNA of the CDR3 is TGTGCCAGTAGTATAGAGGTTCTGGCTAGCGGGACCACAGATACGCAGTATTTT.

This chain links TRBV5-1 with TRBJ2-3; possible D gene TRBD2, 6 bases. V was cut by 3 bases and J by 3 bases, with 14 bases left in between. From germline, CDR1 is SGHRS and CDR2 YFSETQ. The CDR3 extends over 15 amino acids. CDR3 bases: TGCGCCAGCAGCTGGGACCGGGGGACTACAGATACGCAGTATTTT. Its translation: CASSWDRGTTDTQYF.

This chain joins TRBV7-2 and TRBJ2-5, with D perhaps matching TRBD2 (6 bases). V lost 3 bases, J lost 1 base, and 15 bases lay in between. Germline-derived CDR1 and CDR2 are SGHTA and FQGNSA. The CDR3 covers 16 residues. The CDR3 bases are TGTGCCAGCAGCTTGGGTGGACTACCCCCCCAAGAGACCCAGTACTTC. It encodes CASSLGGLPPQETQYF.

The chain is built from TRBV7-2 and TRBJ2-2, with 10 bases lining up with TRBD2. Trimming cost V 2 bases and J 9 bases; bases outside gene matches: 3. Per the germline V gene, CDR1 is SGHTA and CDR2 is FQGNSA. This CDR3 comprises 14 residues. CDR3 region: CASSLRGLARELFF. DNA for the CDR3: TGTGCCAGCAGCTTACGGGGACTAGCGAGGGAGCTGTTTTTT. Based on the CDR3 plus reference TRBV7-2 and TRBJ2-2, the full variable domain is GAGVSQSPSNKVTEKGKDVELRCDPISGHTALYWYRQSLGQGLEFLIYFQGNSAPDKSGLPSDRFSAERTGGSVSTLTIQRTQQEDSAVYLCASSLRGLARELFFGEGSRLTVL.

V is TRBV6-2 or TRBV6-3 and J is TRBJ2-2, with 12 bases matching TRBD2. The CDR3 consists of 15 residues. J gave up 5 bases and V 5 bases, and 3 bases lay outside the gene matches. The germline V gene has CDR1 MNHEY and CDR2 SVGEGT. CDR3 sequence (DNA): TGTGCCAGCAGTCTAGCGGGGGGGCATACCGGGGAGCTGTTTTTT. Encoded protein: CASSLAGGHTGELFF.

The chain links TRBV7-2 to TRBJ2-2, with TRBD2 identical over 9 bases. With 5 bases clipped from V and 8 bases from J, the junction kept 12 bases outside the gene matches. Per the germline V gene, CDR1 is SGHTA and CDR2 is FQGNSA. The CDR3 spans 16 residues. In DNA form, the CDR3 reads TGTGCCAGCAGCCTCCGGACTAGCGACGGTGGGGGGGAGCTGTTTTTT. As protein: CASSLRTSDGGGELFF.

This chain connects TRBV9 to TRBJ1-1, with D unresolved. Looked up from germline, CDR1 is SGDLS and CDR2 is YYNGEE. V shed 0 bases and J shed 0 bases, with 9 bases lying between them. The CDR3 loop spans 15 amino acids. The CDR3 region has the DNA TGTGCCAGCAGCGTAGAGGAGCTCATGAACACTGAAGCTTTCTTT. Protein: CASSVEELMNTEAFF.

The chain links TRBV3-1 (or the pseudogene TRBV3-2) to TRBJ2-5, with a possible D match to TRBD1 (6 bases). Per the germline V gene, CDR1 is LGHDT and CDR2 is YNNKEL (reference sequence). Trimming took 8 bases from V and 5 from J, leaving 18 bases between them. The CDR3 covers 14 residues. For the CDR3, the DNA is TGTGCCAGCTCTCCAGGGGACACCCTCGAGACCCAGTACTTC. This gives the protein CASSPGDTLETQYF.

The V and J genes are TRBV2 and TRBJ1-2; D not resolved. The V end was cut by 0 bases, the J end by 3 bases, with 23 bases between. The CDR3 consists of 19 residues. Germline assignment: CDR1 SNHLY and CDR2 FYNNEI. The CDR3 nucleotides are TGTGCCAGCAGTGAAGCTGAGTGGAGGAAGGGAAGGAGGGACTATGGCTACACCTTC. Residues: CASSEAEWRKGRRDYGYTF.

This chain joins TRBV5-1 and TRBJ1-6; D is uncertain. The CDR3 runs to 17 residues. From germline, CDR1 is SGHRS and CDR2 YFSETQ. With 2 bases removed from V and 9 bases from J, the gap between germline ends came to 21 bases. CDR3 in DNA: TGCGCCAGCAGCTTTAACGGGTTACCCTCTGCCGGTTCACCCCTCCACTTT. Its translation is CASSFNGLPSAGSPLHF.

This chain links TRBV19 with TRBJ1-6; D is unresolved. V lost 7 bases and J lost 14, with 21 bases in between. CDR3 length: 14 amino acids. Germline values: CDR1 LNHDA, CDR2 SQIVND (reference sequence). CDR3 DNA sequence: TGTGCCAGTAAGGGTGAGCGGGATCATGTGGCCCTCCACTTT. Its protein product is CASKGERDHVALHF.

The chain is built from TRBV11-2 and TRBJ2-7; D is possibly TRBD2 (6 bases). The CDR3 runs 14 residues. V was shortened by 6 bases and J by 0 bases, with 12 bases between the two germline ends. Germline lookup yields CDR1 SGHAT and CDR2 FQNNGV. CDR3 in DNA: TGTGCCAGCAGTTTAAGACTAGACTCCTACGAGCAGTACTTC. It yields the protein CASSLRLDSYEQYF.

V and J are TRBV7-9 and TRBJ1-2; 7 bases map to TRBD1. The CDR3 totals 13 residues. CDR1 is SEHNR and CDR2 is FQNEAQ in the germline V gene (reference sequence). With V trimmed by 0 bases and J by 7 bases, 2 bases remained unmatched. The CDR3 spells CASSLANRGGYTF. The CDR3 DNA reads TGTGCCAGCAGCTTAGCGAACAGGGGTGGCTACACCTTC.

The CDR3 DNA reads as TGTGCCAGCAGTTTGTCGGCAGCGGTGGAGACCCAGTACTTC. As protein: CASSLSAAVETQYF. V is TRBV27 and J is TRBJ2-5; TRBD2 might be the D (5 bases). The V end lost 3 bases, the J end lost 5 bases, and 13 bases lay between the germline ends. This CDR3 spans 14 amino acids. From germline, CDR1 is MNHEY and CDR2 SMNVEV (reference sequence).

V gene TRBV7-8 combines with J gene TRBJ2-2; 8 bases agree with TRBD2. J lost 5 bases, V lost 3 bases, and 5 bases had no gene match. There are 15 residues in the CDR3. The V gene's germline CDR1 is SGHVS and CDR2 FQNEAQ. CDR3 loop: CASSLGSGVTGELFF. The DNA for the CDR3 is TGTGCCAGCAGCTTGGGTAGCGGGGTGACCGGGGAGCTGTTTTTT. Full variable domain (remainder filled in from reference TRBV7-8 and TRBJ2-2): GAGVSQSPRYKVAKRGQDVALRCDPISGHVSLFWYQQALGQGPEFLTYFQNEAQLDKSGLPSDRFFAERPEGSVSTLKIQRTQQEDSAVYLCASSLGSGVTGELFFGEGSRLTVL.

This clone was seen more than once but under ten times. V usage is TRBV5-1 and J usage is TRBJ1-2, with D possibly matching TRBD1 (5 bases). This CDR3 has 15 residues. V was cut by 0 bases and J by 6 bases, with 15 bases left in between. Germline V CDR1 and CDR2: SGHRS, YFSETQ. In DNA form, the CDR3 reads TGCGCCAGCAGCTTGGCCGGTCAGGGCGTCCATGGCTACACCTTC. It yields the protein CASSLAGQGVHGYTF.

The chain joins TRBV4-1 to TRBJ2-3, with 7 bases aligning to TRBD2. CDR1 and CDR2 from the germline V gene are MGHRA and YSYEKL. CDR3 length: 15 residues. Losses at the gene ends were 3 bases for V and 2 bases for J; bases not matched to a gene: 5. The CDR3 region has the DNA TGCGCCAGCAGCCATCTAGCGGATGACACAGATACGCAGTATTTT. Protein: CASSHLADDTDTQYF.

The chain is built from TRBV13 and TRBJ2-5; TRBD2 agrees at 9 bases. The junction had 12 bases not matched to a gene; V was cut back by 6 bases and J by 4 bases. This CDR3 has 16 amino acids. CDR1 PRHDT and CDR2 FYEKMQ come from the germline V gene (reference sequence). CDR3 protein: CASSVGGGGAGETQYF. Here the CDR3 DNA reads TGTGCCAGCAGTGTCGGTGGCGGGGGGGCCGGAGAGACCCAGTACTTC. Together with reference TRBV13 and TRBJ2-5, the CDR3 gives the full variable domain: AAGVIQSPRHLIKEKRETATLKCYPIPRHDTVYWYQQGPGQDPQFLISFYEKMQSDKGSIPDRFSAQQFSDYHSELNMSSLELGDSALYFCASSVGGGGAGETQYFGPGTRLLVL.

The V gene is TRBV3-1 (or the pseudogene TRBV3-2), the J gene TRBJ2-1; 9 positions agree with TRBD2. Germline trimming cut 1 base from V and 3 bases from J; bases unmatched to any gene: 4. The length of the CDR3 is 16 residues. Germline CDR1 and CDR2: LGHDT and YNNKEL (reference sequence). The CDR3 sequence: CASSQALTSGYNEQFF. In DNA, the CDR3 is TGTGCCAGCAGCCAAGCCCTGACTAGCGGCTACAATGAGCAGTTCTTC.

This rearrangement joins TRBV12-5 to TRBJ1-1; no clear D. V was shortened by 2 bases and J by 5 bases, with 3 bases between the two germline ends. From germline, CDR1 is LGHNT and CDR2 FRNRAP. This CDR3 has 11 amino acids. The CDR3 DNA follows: TGTGCTAGTGGTTTGCTAACTGAAGCTTTCTTT. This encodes CASGLLTEAFF.

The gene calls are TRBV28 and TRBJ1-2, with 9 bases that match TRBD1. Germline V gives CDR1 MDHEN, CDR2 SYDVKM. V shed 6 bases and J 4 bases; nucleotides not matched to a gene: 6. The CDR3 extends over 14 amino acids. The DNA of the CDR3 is TGTGCCAGCAGGACAGGGGGAGGTTCCTATGGCTACACCTTC. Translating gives CASRTGGGSYGYTF.

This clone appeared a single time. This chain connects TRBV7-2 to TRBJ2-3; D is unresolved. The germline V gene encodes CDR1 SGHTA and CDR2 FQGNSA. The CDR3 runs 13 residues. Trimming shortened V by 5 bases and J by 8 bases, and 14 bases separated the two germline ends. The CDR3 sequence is CASSRNTVVTQYF. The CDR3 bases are TGTGCCAGCAGCCGAAACACAGTTGTTACGCAGTATTTT.